The 24 T cell receptor beta chains below come from one sample, sequenced in a study of T-cell memory formation after mild COVID-19. TCRdb recomputed calls from the 5' RACE reads with MiXCR, one row per CDR3 protein. This table holds 540,000 or so distinct CDR3 sequences, 20% found once. The sequenced sample consisted of PBMCs or a T cell subset sorted from them (not recorded which). These receptor sequences come from an adult woman who had mild COVID-19 (a few samples of this study predate the infection). Cell type and time point are not known.

The chain carries TRBV12-3 or TRBV12-4 and TRBJ2-1, with 12 bases aligning to TRBD2. V trimming: 5 bases; J trimming: 8 bases; junction bases outside the gene matches: 13. CDR3 length equals 17 residues. The CDR3, as DNA: TGTGCCAGCAGTGGGGACCCTAGCGGGGGGGCCTTCTATGAGCAGTTCTTC. It codes for CASSGDPSGGAFYEQFF.

The chain links TRBV11-2 to TRBJ2-1, with 10 positions matching TRBD2. Germline V CDR1 and CDR2: SGHAT, FQNNGV. With V trimmed by 2 bases and J by 6 bases, 16 bases remained unmatched. This CDR3 has 19 residues. The CDR3 loop reads CASSLRASGRKDRVNEQFF. In DNA form, the CDR3 reads TGTGCCAGCAGCTTAAGGGCTAGCGGGAGAAAAGACCGGGTCAATGAGCAGTTCTTC.

The V gene is TRBV10-3, the J gene TRBJ2-5, with 14 nucleotides matching TRBD2. The J segment lost 1 base and the V segment lost 6 bases, leaving 1 base of the junction unmatched. The CDR3 is 15 amino acids. Germline V gives CDR1 ENHRY, CDR2 SYGVKD. CDR3 nucleotides: TGTGCCATCAGGGGACTAGCGGGGGCCCAAGAGACCCAGTACTTC. This sequence encodes CAIRGLAGAQETQYF.

Only a few counts were recorded for this clonotype. The chain links TRBV20-1 to TRBJ2-5; 9 bases are a match to TRBD2. The V segment lost 0 bases and the J segment 1 base; nucleotides outside the gene matches: 6. Per germline, CDR1 DFQATT and CDR2 SNEGSKA (reference sequence). The CDR3 runs to 16 residues. CDR3 residues: CSARDSTSGGQETQYF. The DNA of the CDR3 is TGCAGTGCTAGAGATTCGACTAGCGGCGGCCAAGAGACCCAGTACTTC.

The chain couples TRBV4-2 to TRBJ2-7; 13 bases align to TRBD2. The V segment lost 2 bases and the J segment 3 bases; nucleotides outside the gene matches: 4. CDR3 length: 16 amino acids. Per the germline V gene, CDR1 is LGHNA and CDR2 is YNFKEQ. CDR3 region: CASSQTSGGASYEQYF. As DNA, the CDR3 is TGTGCCAGCAGCCAAACTAGCGGGGGGGCTAGCTACGAGCAGTACTTC.

The rearrangement links TRBV20-1 to TRBJ2-5; 7 bases align to TRBD1. Germline trimming cut 6 bases from V and 2 bases from J; bases unmatched to any gene: 9. This CDR3 contains 14 residues. Germline CDR1 is DFQATT and CDR2 is SNEGSKA (reference sequence). The DNA of the CDR3 is TGCAGTGCCGAGGGGGCCAAACGGCAAGAGACCCAGTACTTC. Protein product: CSAEGAKRQETQYF.

Worth noting for this clonotype: One end of the junction varies from germline; a read error may be responsible. The CDR3 DNA reads TGTGACAGCAGCTACCCTCGGGCAGATACGCAGTATTTT. Translating gives CDSSYPRADTQYF. V and J are TRBV7-9 and TRBJ2-3; D unclear. Germline lookup yields CDR1 SEHNR and CDR2 FQNEAQ (reference sequence). CDR3 length equals 13 residues.

The CDR3 sequence is CASSLSVSGGSFQETQYF. The CDR3 nucleotides read TGTGCCAGCAGCTTATCTGTGAGCGGGGGAAGCTTTCAAGAGACCCAGTACTTC. The rearrangement joins TRBV7-7 to TRBJ2-5; 8 bases match TRBD2. The germline V gene has CDR1 SSHAT and CDR2 FNYEAQ (reference sequence). CDR3 length: 18 amino acids. The junction had 13 bases not matched to a gene; V was cut back by 2 bases and J by 2 bases.

This clonotype was detected a few times. V gene TRBV9 combines with J gene TRBJ2-1; D not resolved. CDR3 size: 11 residues. Germline CDR1 SGDLS, CDR2 YYNGEE. V was cut by 3 bases and J by 12 bases, with 10 bases left in between. The chain's CDR3 is CASSDASPQFF. The CDR3 DNA reads TGTGCCAGCAGCGACGCTTCCCCGCAGTTCTTC.

The sample holds a few counts of this clonotype. The DNA of the CDR3 is TGCAGTGCTACCTCCGAACAGGGGGGTAACGAGCAGTACTTC. Protein sequence: CSATSEQGGNEQYF. The chain couples TRBV20-1 to TRBJ2-7; TRBD1 aligns across 8 bases. The CDR3 extends over 14 amino acids. The J segment lost 5 bases and the V segment lost 4 bases, leaving 10 bases of the junction unmatched. The germline gives CDR1 DFQATT, CDR2 SNEGSKA (reference sequence).

The chain combines TRBV5-1 with TRBJ2-1; 10 nucleotides align to TRBD1. Germline loops: CDR1 SGHRS, CDR2 YFSETQ. The CDR3 extends over 16 amino acids. V gave up 4 bases and J gave up 7 bases; unmatched junction bases: 11. The DNA for the CDR3 is TGCGCCAGCAGCCGAACCGGGACAGGGGTCAGGAATGAGCAGTTCTTC. This codes for CASSRTGTGVRNEQFF.

This clonotype came up a few times. V is TRBV5-8 and J is TRBJ1-2; D not certain. There are 12 residues in the CDR3. V was trimmed by 0 bases and J by 5 bases, leaving 5 bases between them. Per germline, CDR1 SGHTS and CDR2 YDEGEE. As DNA, the CDR3 is TGTGCCAGCAGCTTGGTGTGGTATGGCTACACCTTC. Amino acids: CASSLVWYGYTF.

The J gene is TRBJ1-3, the V gene TRBV7-9, with 7 bases fitting TRBD1. The CDR3 runs to 15 residues. After removal of 5 bases from V and 4 bases from J, the junction contained 8 bases not matched to a gene. Per the germline V gene, CDR1 is SEHNR and CDR2 is FQNEAQ (reference sequence). CDR3 nucleotides: TGTGCCAGCAGCCCCGGGACAGAAAAAGGAAACACCATATATTTT. As protein: CASSPGTEKGNTIYF.

This clonotype has only a few counts. The chain joins TRBV27 to TRBJ1-2; D not resolved. Between the trimmed V and J ends, which lost 3 bases and 4 bases, there was a span of 12 bases. The germline V gene has CDR1 MNHEY and CDR2 SMNVEV (reference sequence). This CDR3 has 14 amino acids. CDR3 sequence: CASSFLDRPYGYTF. As DNA, the CDR3 is TGTGCCAGCAGTTTCCTGGATAGGCCCTATGGCTACACCTTC.

There are a few counts of this clonotype. The chain recombines TRBV7-9 with TRBJ2-1; D ambiguous. Germline V gene lookup returns CDR1 SEHNR and CDR2 FQNEAQ (reference sequence). The CDR3 length is 14 residues. Trimming shortened V by 1 base and J by 5 bases, and 9 bases separated the two germline ends. The CDR3 DNA follows: TGTGCCAGCAGCTTAGAAAGGCGGAACAATGAGCAGTTCTTC. Protein product: CASSLERRNNEQFF.

This clonotype was observed a few times. The chain employs TRBV4-2 and TRBJ2-1; 8 bases match TRBD1. The CDR3 totals 15 residues. Germline CDR1 and CDR2: LGHNA and YNFKEQ. Trimming cost V 6 bases and J 10 bases; bases outside gene matches: 14. The CDR3 region is CASRYDRGPSWEQFF. CDR3 coding DNA: TGTGCCAGCAGATACGACAGGGGCCCCTCTTGGGAGCAGTTCTTC.

The chain is built from TRBV6-5 and TRBJ2-7; no clear D. V dropped 5 bases and J dropped 6 bases, with 14 bases sitting between them. The CDR3 has 13 residues. Germline lookup yields CDR1 MNHEY and CDR2 SVGAGI. CDR3 DNA sequence: TGTGCCAGCAGTGACCCGCCTAAAGTCGAGCAGTACTTC. It specifies CASSDPPKVEQYF.

This clonotype was recorded a few times. The CDR3 reads CASSLPTGGKMYF. The CDR3 nucleotides read TGTGCCAGCAGCTTACCAACAGGGGGAAAAATGTACTTC. J is TRBJ2-7 and V is TRBV7-9; 8 nucleotides match TRBD1. The V gene end was trimmed by 2 bases and the J gene end by 12 bases; junction bases not matched to a gene: 9. CDR1 is SEHNR, CDR2 FQNEAQ, per germline (reference sequence). The CDR3 length is 13 residues. The whole variable domain, filled in from reference TRBV7-9 and TRBJ2-7, reads DTGVSQNPRHKITKRGQNVTFRCDPISEHNRLYWYRQTLGQGPEFLTYFQNEAQLEKSRLLSDRFSAERPKGSFSTLEIQRTEQGDSAMYLCASSLPTGGKMYFGPGTRLTVT.

The rearrangement joins TRBV24-1 to TRBJ1-4; tentatively, D is TRBD1 (6 bases). The germline gives CDR1 KGHDR, CDR2 SFDVKD. There are 13 residues in the CDR3. Between the trimmed V and J ends, which lost 5 bases and 7 bases, there was a span of 10 bases. The CDR3, as DNA: TGTGCCACCAGTGGGCAGGGGATTGAAAAACTGTTTTTT. As protein: CATSGQGIEKLFF.

This clonotype turned up a few times. The chain links TRBV2 to TRBJ1-1; 9 bases fit TRBD1. V dropped 3 bases and J dropped 2; count of bases not matched to a gene: 19. CDR3 length: 20 amino acids. Germline CDR1 is SNHLY and CDR2 is FYNNEI. The CDR3 DNA reads as TGTGCCAGCAGTGACACCGGGACAGGGACGCTCAGCGGCTTTAACACTGAAGCTTTCTTT. It codes for CASSDTGTGTLSGFNTEAFF.

The sample holds a few counts of this clonotype. V gene TRBV7-8 combines with J gene TRBJ1-4; TRBD1 matches at 8 bases. The CDR3 runs 15 residues. V lost 6 bases to trimming and J lost 8 bases; unmatched junction nucleotides: 11. The germline V gene encodes CDR1 SGHVS and CDR2 FQNEAQ. In DNA form, the CDR3 reads TGTGCCAGCAGTAGCAACAGGGGGAAGACGGAAAAACTGTTTTTT. It yields the protein CASSSNRGKTEKLFF.

This clonotype was recorded a few times. The chain couples TRBV6-6 to TRBJ2-1, with D hard to call. V dropped 2 bases and J dropped 6 bases, with 14 bases sitting between them. The CDR3 has 15 amino acids. Germline assignment: CDR1 MNHNY and CDR2 SVGAGI (reference sequence). CDR3 loop: CASSYPPSRPNEQFF. The CDR3 DNA sequence: TGTGCCAGCAGTTACCCCCCGTCCCGTCCCAATGAGCAGTTCTTC.

CDR3 nucleotide sequence: TGTGCCAGCAGCCGTGAGGCCCCCTACGAGCAGTACTTC. This encodes CASSREAPYEQYF. The gene calls are TRBV5-6 and TRBJ2-7; no firm D call. The CDR3 is made up of 13 amino acids. Trimming shortened V by 4 bases and J by 2 bases, and 10 bases separated the two germline ends. CDR1 SGHDT and CDR2 YYEEEE come from the germline V gene. Variable domain in full (rest from reference TRBV5-6 and TRBJ2-7): DAGVTQSPTHLIKTRGQQVTLRCSPKSGHDTVSWYQQALGQGPQFIFQYYEEEERQRGNFPDRFSGHQFPNYSSELNVNALLLGDSALYLCASSREAPYEQYFGPGTRLTVT.

The chain links TRBV29-1 to TRBJ1-3; D gene unclear. Germline CDR1 SQVTM, CDR2 ANQGSEA. Deletions cut 7 bases from V and 4 bases from J, with 14 bases between. This CDR3 has 13 amino acids. The CDR3, as DNA: TGCAGCGCGGGTCCCGGCACCGGAAACACCATATATTTT. The encoded protein is CSAGPGTGNTIYF.